One sample yielded the 29 T cell receptor beta chains listed below, sequenced in a study of blood T cells in healthy people across ages. PCR was performed a second time for about 6 to 12 cycles using a sample-barcoded 5' primer and a J-beta primer mix. TCRdb passed the 5' RACE reads through MiXCR, listing each CDR3 protein once. The table has about 1,800,000 distinct CDR3 sequences, approximately 28% seen once; the top ten hold about 8%. The sequenced sample consisted of blood. The origin of the receptors is a woman aged 25 to 39 in good health.

Notes on this clonotype: A much bigger clone sits one base away, suggesting this may be a read error. The genes are TRBV7-6 and TRBJ2-1; TRBD2 aligns across 10 bases. The CDR3 covers 16 residues. Per the germline V gene, CDR1 is SGHVS and CDR2 is FNYEAQ. After removal of 4 bases from V and 7 bases from J, the junction contained 10 bases not matched to a gene. CDR3 bases: TGTGCCAGCAGCTCGGGACGAGCGGGGGGGCAGAATGAGCAGTTCTTC. Encoded protein: CASSSGRAGGQNEQFF.

With regard to this clonotype: Compared with germline, one end of the junction differs, possibly owing to a read error. This chain links TRBV6-5 with TRBJ2-5; TRBD1 might be the D (6 bases). The DNA end favors TRBJ2-7, so the J call may be wrong. This CDR3 region has 11 residues. The V gene's germline CDR1 is MNHEY and CDR2 SVGAGI. In DNA, the CDR3 is TGTGCCGGCAGCCAGGGGAACGAGCAGTACTTC. Translated: CAGSQGNEQYF.

As for this clonotype: A single base separates this from a much larger clone, so it may be a read error. V gene TRBV4-3 combines with J gene TRBJ2-7, with D possibly being TRBD2 (6 bases). V was shortened by 1 base and J by 0 bases, with 13 bases between the two germline ends. Germline assignment: CDR1 LGHNA and CDR2 YSLEER. This CDR3 has 16 amino acids. CDR3 sequence reads: CASSQGMGGTSYEQYF. The CDR3 nucleotides read TGCGCCAGCAGCCAAGGAATGGGCGGGACCTCCTACGAGCAGTACTTC.

Ten or more counts support this clonotype. The CDR3 is CSARDLLPGQRSYEQYF. As DNA, the CDR3 is TGCAGTGCTAGAGACCTTCTACCGGGACAGAGATCCTACGAGCAGTACTTC. The chain combines TRBV20-1 with TRBJ2-7; 7 nucleotides line up with TRBD1. This CDR3 spans 17 amino acids. Germline-derived CDR1 and CDR2 are DFQATT and SNEGSKA (reference sequence). V gave up 0 bases and J gave up 1 base; unmatched junction bases: 12.

J is TRBJ2-2 and V is TRBV5-1; 9 bases align to TRBD2. Germline assignment: CDR1 SGHRS and CDR2 YFSETQ. The junction had 6 bases not matched to a gene; V was cut back by 4 bases and J by 5 bases. The CDR3 totals 15 residues. The CDR3 sequence is CASSITSGSTGELFF. In nucleotides, the CDR3 is TGCGCCAGCAGCATTACTAGCGGGTCTACCGGGGAGCTGTTTTTT. The complete variable domain, with remaining parts taken from reference TRBV5-1 and TRBJ2-2, reads KAGVTQTPRYLIKTRGQQVTLSCSPISGHRSVSWYQQTPGQGLQFLFEYFSETQRNKGNFPGRFSGRQFSNSRSEMNVSTLELGDSALYLCASSITSGSTGELFFGEGSRLTVL.

This clonotype came up a few times. A clone one base away is much larger, so this may be a read error. V is TRBV20-1 and J is TRBJ2-4, with D possibly matching TRBD1 (6 bases). Looked up from germline, CDR1 is DFQATT and CDR2 is SNEGSKA (reference sequence). The CDR3 totals 15 residues. Trimming cost V 4 bases and J 0 bases, with 13 bases left between them. Here the CDR3 reads CSATTGHLAKNIQYF. In DNA, the CDR3 is TGCAGTGCTACTACAGGGCACCTAGCCAAAAACATTCAGTACTTC.

V usage is TRBV20-1 and J usage is TRBJ1-5; no clear D gene. CDR3 size: 15 residues. CDR1 is DFQATT and CDR2 is SNEGSKA in the germline V gene (reference sequence). The V end was cut by 6 bases, the J end by 1 base, with 16 bases between. This chain's CDR3 is CSAAAEGGSNQPQHF. DNA of the CDR3: TGCAGTGCAGCGGCGGAGGGCGGGAGCAATCAGCCCCAGCATTTT.

As to this clonotype: Because it lacks the conserved phenylalanine or tryptophan at the end, this CDR3 is likely a read error. The chain carries TRBV29-1 and TRBJ2-2; no firm D call. CDR3 length equals 13 residues. V lost 5 bases to trimming and J lost 3 bases, with 10 bases between them. Germline V gene sequence: CDR1 SQVTM, CDR2 ANQGSEA. Here the CDR3 reads CSVKQPYTGELFC. CDR3 in DNA: TGCAGCGTTAAACAGCCATACACCGGGGAGCTGTTTTGT.

The rearrangement uses TRBV7-9 and TRBJ1-2; D may be TRBD1 (6 bases). The ends were cut back, 5 bases at V and 4 bases at J, with 14 bases in the middle. The CDR3 covers 14 residues. The V gene's germline CDR1 is SEHNR and CDR2 FQNEAQ (reference sequence). CDR3 nucleotide sequence: TGTGCCAGCAGCCCCGGGACACGGGCCTATGGCTACACCTTC. Residues: CASSPGTRAYGYTF.

On this clonotype: A far larger clone differs by one base, so this is likely a read error. V and J are TRBV7-3 and TRBJ2-7, with 7 bases identical to TRBD2. The V and J ends lost 5 bases and 2 bases, in that order; junction bases with no gene match: 9. Per the germline V gene, CDR1 is SGHTA and CDR2 is FQGTGA. The CDR3 spans 15 residues. This CDR3 is CASSPGTIGAYEQYF. The CDR3 DNA follows: TGTGCCAGCAGCCCAGGGACTATCGGGGCCTACGAGCAGTACTTC.

This clonotype was detected only a few times. The chain has TRBV14 and TRBJ2-7, with 7 bases identical to TRBD1. Looked up from germline, CDR1 is SGHDN and CDR2 is FVKESK. The CDR3 is made up of 11 amino acids. V shed 11 bases and J 4 bases; nucleotides not matched to a gene: 5. In DNA, the CDR3 is TGTGCCGGGACAGAATTATACGAGCAGTACTTC. It translates to CAGTELYEQYF.

The CDR3 sequence is CSVGQASLSTDTQYF. Here the CDR3 DNA reads TGCAGCGTCGGACAGGCCAGCCTTAGCACAGATACGCAGTATTTT. The rearrangement links TRBV29-1 to TRBJ2-3; 7 positions agree with TRBD1. Losses at the gene ends were 6 bases for V and 0 bases for J; bases not matched to a gene: 9. Germline V gives CDR1 SQVTM, CDR2 ANQGSEA. The CDR3 consists of 15 residues.

This clonotype came up a few times. The V call is TRBV20-1, the J call TRBJ1-4; D is ambiguous. Trimming left V 1 base short and J 0 bases short, with 6 bases between. There are 14 residues in the CDR3. Germline loops: CDR1 DFQATT, CDR2 SNEGSKA (reference sequence). The CDR3 DNA is TGCAGTGCTAGAGTTCTTGCAACTAATGAAAAACTGTTTTTT. Protein: CSARVLATNEKLFF.

Note on this clonotype: A much more abundant neighbour one base away suggests this may be a read error. This rearrangement joins TRBV12-3 or TRBV12-4 to TRBJ2-6; tentatively, D is TRBD2 (5 bases). The CDR3 is 14 residues long. V was trimmed by 6 bases and J by 5 bases, leaving 11 bases between them. Here the CDR3 DNA reads TGTGCCAGCAGGCTGGCCGGGAGGGCCAACGTCCTGACTTTC. Translating it yields CASRLAGRANVLTF.

This clonotype showed up just a few times. The rearrangement joins TRBV6-5 to TRBJ1-2, with TRBD1 as a possible D gene (5 bases). CDR1 and CDR2 (germline): MNHEY, SVGAGI. The CDR3 runs to 14 residues. Trimming stripped 5 bases from V and 6 bases from J, with 16 bases between. The CDR3 DNA reads TGTGCCAGCAGTAAGAGGCCAGGGTTGGATGGCTACACCTTC. This translates into CASSKRPGLDGYTF.

This clonotype was observed a few times. The chain combines TRBV12-3 or TRBV12-4 with TRBJ2-1, with TRBD1 matching 7 bases. The ends lost 6 bases at V and 5 bases at J; junction bases unmatched: 7. The CDR3 sequence is 14 residues long. This CDR3 reads CASRGGMLNNEQFF. The CDR3 coding sequence is TGTGCCAGCAGAGGGGGCATGTTAAACAATGAGCAGTTCTTC.

Only a few counts were recorded for this clonotype. One end of the junction is discordant with germline, which a read error may explain. This chain uses TRBV4-1 with TRBJ2-3; 10 bases match TRBD2. Germline loops: CDR1 MGHRA, CDR2 YSYEKL. CDR3 size: 17 residues. The CDR3 protein is CASSQLHSGGSTDTQYF. CDR3 nucleotides: TGCGCCAGTAGCCAACTGCATAGCGGGGGGAGCACAGATACGCAGTATTTT.

In its sample, this clonotype was seen many times. The chain joins TRBV10-3 to TRBJ2-1, with TRBD2 identical over 10 bases. After removal of 1 base from V and 8 bases from J, the junction contained 11 bases not matched to a gene. Germline CDR1 and CDR2: ENHRY and SYGVKD. The CDR3 is 17 amino acids. CDR3: CAISELAIAGGRDEQFF. The CDR3 DNA is TGTGCCATCAGTGAGTTGGCGATAGCGGGAGGACGGGATGAGCAGTTCTTC.

This clonotype occurred many times. In DNA form, the CDR3 reads TGTGCCAGCAGCTTAGGTAGCGCCTCTGCCTACGAGCAGTACTTC. As protein: CASSLGSASAYEQYF. The rearrangement joins TRBV7-2 to TRBJ2-7; tentatively, D is TRBD2 (5 bases). The CDR3 has 15 amino acids. Per germline, CDR1 SGHTA and CDR2 FQGNSA. The V end was cut by 1 base, the J end by 2 bases, with 12 bases between.

For this clonotype: Being one base from a much bigger clone, this may be a read error. This chain joins TRBV7-2 and TRBJ2-5; D is uncertain. There are 14 residues in the CDR3. CDR1 and CDR2 (germline): SGHTA, FQGNSA. CDR3 sequence: CASSLARRQETQDF. The CDR3 DNA follows: TGTGCCAGCAGCTTAGCCAGGAGACAAGAGACCCAGGACTTC.

This clonotype was recorded a few times. One end of the junction fails to match germline, which may point to a read error. The V call is TRBV29-1, the J call TRBJ2-4; 7 positions match TRBD1. The DNA end favors TRBJ2-7, so the J call may be wrong. Germline V CDR1 and CDR2: SQVTM, ANQGSEA. This CDR3 spans 13 amino acids. CDR3 sequence reads: CSVHRQGSHEQYF. CDR3 sequence (DNA): TGCAGCGTCCATAGACAGGGCTCCCACGAGCAGTACTTC.

The CDR3 bases are TGCAGTGCTCATATAGCGGGCCGAACAGGGTTCGGAGATACGCAGTATTTT. Translating it yields CSAHIAGRTGFGDTQYF. The chain is built from TRBV20-1 and TRBJ2-3; TRBD2 is a possible D gene (7 bases). Germline CDR1 reads DFQATT; CDR2 reads SNEGSKA (reference sequence). The CDR3 extends over 17 amino acids. The V and J ends lost 5 bases and 5 bases respectively, with 26 bases between them.

Many counts were recorded for this clonotype. The CDR3 DNA sequence: TGTGCCAGCAGCTTAGTACAGACTACCACAGATACGCAGTATTTT. Encoded protein: CASSLVQTTTDTQYF. The chain has TRBV7-2 and TRBJ2-3; TRBD2 is a possible D gene (5 bases). Trimming shortened V by 1 base and J by 2 bases, and 10 bases separated the two germline ends. Germline assignment: CDR1 SGHTA and CDR2 FQGNSA. This CDR3 contains 15 residues.

V gene TRBV4-1 combines with J gene TRBJ2-5, with 7 bases matching TRBD1. The germline V gene has CDR1 MGHRA and CDR2 YSYEKL. The CDR3 runs to 15 residues. The trim removed 3 bases at V and 4 bases at J, leaving 8 bases unmatched. The CDR3 region is CASSHTQGVVETQYF. CDR3 bases: TGCGCCAGCAGCCATACCCAGGGGGTGGTAGAGACCCAGTACTTC.

This clonotype was picked up a small number of times. The genes are TRBV20-1 and TRBJ2-1; 7 bases align to TRBD1. The CDR3 spans 12 residues. Germline-derived CDR1 and CDR2 are DFQATT and SNEGSKA (reference sequence). V gave up 4 bases and J gave up 10 bases; unmatched junction bases: 7. As DNA, the CDR3 is TGCAGTGCTACCGACAGGGATTCCGAGCAGTTCTTC. Amino acid sequence: CSATDRDSEQFF.

The rearrangement joins TRBV20-1 to TRBJ2-1; 9 bases fit TRBD2. J gave up 7 bases and V 3 bases, and 4 bases lay outside the gene matches. CDR1 and CDR2 (germline): DFQATT, SNEGSKA (reference sequence). The CDR3 is 13 amino acids. The CDR3: CSASAGGRNEQFF. The CDR3 coding sequence is TGCAGTGCTAGTGCGGGGGGGAGGAATGAGCAGTTCTTC.

With respect to this clonotype: Germline and junction disagree at one end, which may indicate a read error. This rearrangement joins TRBV20-1 to TRBJ2-2, with 7 bases matching TRBD1. Germline V gene sequence: CDR1 DFQATT, CDR2 SNEGSKA (reference sequence). The CDR3 spans 13 residues. The CDR3 nucleotides read TGCAGTGCGAACAGGGGTGGCACCTGGGAGCTGTTTTTT. Translating gives CSANRGGTWELFF.

The V gene is TRBV24-1, the J gene TRBJ1-5, with D possibly being TRBD1 (6 bases). Germline CDR1 is KGHDR and CDR2 is SFDVKD. The CDR3 is 16 residues long. V lost 3 bases, J lost 4 bases, and 15 bases lay in between. The CDR3 loop reads CATSDPARGGNQPQHF. The CDR3 DNA reads as TGTGCCACCAGTGATCCCGCCCGAGGGGGAAATCAGCCCCAGCATTTT.

Remarks on this clonotype: This sequence may be a read error, since a much larger clone differs from it by one base. The chain combines TRBV4-1 with TRBJ1-2; TRBD1 is a possible D gene (5 bases). Germline lookup yields CDR1 MGHRA and CDR2 YSYEKL. This CDR3 region has 15 residues. CDR3 sequence: CASSPRDGDNYDYTF. The CDR3 nucleotides read TGCGCCAGCAGCCCCAGGGACGGAGATAACTATGACTACACCTTC.